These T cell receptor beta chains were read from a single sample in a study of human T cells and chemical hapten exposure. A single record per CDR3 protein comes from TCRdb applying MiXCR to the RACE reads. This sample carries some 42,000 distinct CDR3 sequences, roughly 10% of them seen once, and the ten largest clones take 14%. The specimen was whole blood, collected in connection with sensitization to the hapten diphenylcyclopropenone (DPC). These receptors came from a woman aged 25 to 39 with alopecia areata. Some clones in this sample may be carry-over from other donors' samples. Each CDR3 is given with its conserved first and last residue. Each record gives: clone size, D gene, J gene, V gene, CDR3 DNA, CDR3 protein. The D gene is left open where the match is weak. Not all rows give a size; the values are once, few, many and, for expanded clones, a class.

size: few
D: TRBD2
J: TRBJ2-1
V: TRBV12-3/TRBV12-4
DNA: TGTGCCAGCAGTTTAGGCGTAGCGGGGAGTTACAATGAGCAGTTCTTC
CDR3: CASSLGVAGSYNEQFF

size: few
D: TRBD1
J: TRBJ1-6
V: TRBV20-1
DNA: TGCAGTGCCCAGGGGGGAGGTTGGTCACCCCTCCACTTT
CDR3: CSAQGGGWSPLHF

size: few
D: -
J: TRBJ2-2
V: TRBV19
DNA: TGTGCCAGTAAGAGTTTCGGGGAGCTGTTTTTT
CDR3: CASKSFGELFF

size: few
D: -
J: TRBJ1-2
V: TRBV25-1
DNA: TGTGCCAGCAGTGGTTTAGGCTACACCTTC
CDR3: CASSGLGYTF

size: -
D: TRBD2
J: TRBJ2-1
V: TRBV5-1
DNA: TGCGCCAGCAGCCCCCGGCTAGCGGGGGGTTTAAATGAGCAGTTCTTC
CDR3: CASSPRLAGGLNEQFF

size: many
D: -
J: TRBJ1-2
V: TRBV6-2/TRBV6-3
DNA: TGTGCCAGCAGTTACGATCTTCCGACAGCTAACTATGGCTACACCTTC
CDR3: CASSYDLPTANYGYTF

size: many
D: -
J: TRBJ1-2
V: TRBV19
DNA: TGTGCCAGTAGTATGGACCACAGGGTCGGCTACACCTTC
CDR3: CASSMDHRVGYTF

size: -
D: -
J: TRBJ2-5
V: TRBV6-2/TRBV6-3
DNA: TGTGCCACCACTGGTGTTTACGGTCAAGAGACCCAGCACTTC
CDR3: CATTGVYGQETQHF

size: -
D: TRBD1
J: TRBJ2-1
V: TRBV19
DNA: TGTGCCAGTAGTAGAGGACAGGGATTATCAGCCAGGGATTATCACAATGAGCAGTTGTTC
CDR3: CASSRGQGLSARDYHNEQLF

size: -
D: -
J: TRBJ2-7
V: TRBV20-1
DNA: TGCAGTGCTAGAGATCGAGGCCAAGCCTACGAGCAGTACTTC
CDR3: CSARDRGQAYEQYF

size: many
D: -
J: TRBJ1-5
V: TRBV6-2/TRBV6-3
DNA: TGTGCCAGCAGCGTCGGGGGGCCCCAGCATTTT
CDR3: CASSVGGPQHF

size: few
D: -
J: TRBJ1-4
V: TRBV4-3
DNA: TGCGCCAGCAGCCATTTTCCGGGGCCCACTAATGAAAAGCTGTTTTTT
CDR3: CASSHFPGPTNEKLFF

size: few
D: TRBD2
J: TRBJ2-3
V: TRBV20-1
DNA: TGCAGTGCTAGTAAGGTCCCAGCGGGGGGGCTTTTCACAGATACGCAGTATTTT
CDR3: CSASKVPAGGLFTDTQYF

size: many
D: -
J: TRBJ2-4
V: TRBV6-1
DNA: TGTGCCAGCAGTGTGGGCAGAGAGTACTTC
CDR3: CASSVGREYF

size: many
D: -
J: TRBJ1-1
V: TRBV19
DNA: TGTGCCAGTAGTTCCCCGGGGTTGAACACTGAAGCTTTCTTT
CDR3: CASSSPGLNTEAFF

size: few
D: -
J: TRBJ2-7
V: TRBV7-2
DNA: TGTGCCAGCAGCTTAGTGCGTGCCGGGTCGGGTCACGAGCAGTACTTC
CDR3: CASSLVRAGSGHEQYF

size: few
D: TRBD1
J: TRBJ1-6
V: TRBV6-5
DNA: TGTGCCAGCAGTTTCCGGACAGGACCTTCACCCCTCCACTTT
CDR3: CASSFRTGPSPLHF

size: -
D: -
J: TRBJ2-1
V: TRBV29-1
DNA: TGCAGCGTTGGTCCCAGGACCAATGAGCAGTTCTTC
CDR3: CSVGPRTNEQFF

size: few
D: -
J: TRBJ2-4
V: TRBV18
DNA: TGTGCCAGCTCCCCAATGAGGGAAGGACGGAAAAACATTCAGTACTTC
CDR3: CASSPMREGRKNIQYF

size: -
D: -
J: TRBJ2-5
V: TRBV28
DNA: TGTGCCAGCAGAGAGGTGGAGACCCAGTACTTC
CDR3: CASREVETQYF

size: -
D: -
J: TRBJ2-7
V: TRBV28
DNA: TGTGCCAGCAGAGACGGTAGACAGAATACCTACGAGCAGTACTTC
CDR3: CASRDGRQNTYEQYF

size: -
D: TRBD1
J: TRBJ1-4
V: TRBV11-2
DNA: TGTGCCAGCAGCTCACGAGACAGGGGGGATGAAAAACTGTTTTTT
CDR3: CASSSRDRGDEKLFF

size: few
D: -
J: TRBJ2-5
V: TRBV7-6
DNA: TGTGCCAGCAGCTCTGAAGAGACCCAGTACTTC
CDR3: CASSSEETQYF

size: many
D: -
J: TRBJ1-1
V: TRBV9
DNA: TGTGCCAGCAGCCCCTGGGAGGGGGCTGAAGCTTTCTTT
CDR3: CASSPWEGAEAFF

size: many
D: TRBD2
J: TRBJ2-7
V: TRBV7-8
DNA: TGTGCCAGCAGCTTAGATGCTAGCGGGGGCTACGAGCAGTACTTC
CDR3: CASSLDASGGYEQYF

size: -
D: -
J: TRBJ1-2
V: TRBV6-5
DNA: TGTGCCAGCAGTTACTCTAGGCACCGGGGGGTCTATGGCTACACCTTC
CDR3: CASSYSRHRGVYGYTF

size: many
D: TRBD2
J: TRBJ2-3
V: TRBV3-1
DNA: TGTGCCAGCAGCAGACTAGCGGGGACCACAGATACGCAGTATTTT
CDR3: CASSRLAGTTDTQYF

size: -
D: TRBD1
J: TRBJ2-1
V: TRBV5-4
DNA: TGTGCCAGCGGGGGCTCGGACAGGCCCAATGAGCAGTTCTTC
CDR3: CASGGSDRPNEQFF

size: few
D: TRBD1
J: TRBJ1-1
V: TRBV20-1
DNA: TGCAGTGCTGGGACAGGGTCTTTGGTAGAAGCTTTCTTT
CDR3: CSAGTGSLVEAFF

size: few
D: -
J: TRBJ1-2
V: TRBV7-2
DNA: TGTGCCAGCAGCTTAGCATTCGGGGGAAGGAGGCTTGATGGCTACACCTTC
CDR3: CASSLAFGGRRLDGYTF

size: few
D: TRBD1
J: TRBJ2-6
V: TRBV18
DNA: TGTGCCAGCTCACCAGAGGGGGCACCTGGGGCCAACGTCCTGACTTTC
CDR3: CASSPEGAPGANVLTF

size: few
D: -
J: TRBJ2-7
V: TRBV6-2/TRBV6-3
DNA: TGTGCCAGCAGTTACCCGGACAGTCCCTACGAGCAGTACTTC
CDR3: CASSYPDSPYEQYF

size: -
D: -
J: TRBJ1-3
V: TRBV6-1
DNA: TGTGCCAGCAGTGATCCAGGGGACCCCTCTGGAAACACCATATATTTT
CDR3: CASSDPGDPSGNTIYF

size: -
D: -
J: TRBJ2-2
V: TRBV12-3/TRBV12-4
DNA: TGTGCCAGCAGTTTTCTTGATTCCGGGGAGCTGTTTTTT
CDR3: CASSFLDSGELFF

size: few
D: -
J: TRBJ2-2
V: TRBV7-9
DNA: TGTGCCAGCAGCGCGCAGGGAATCCACACCGGGGAGCTGTTTTTT
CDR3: CASSAQGIHTGELFF

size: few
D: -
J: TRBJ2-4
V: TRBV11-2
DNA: TGTGCCAGCAGCTTAGACAGGGGCATTCAGTACTTC
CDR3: CASSLDRGIQYF

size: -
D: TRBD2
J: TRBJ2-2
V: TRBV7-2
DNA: TGTGCCAGCAGCTTAGTTCGGGCTAGCGGGGACCGGGAGCTGTTTTTT
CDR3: CASSLVRASGDRELFF

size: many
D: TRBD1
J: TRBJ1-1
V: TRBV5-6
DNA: TGTGCCAGCAGCTTAACGGGACAGGGGGCTGTGAGAGCTTTCTTT
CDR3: CASSLTGQGAVRAFF

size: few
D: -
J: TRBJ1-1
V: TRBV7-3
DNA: TGTGCCAGCAGCCCCGGACCCGACAGGAGGAACACTGAAGCTTTCTTT
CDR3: CASSPGPDRRNTEAFF

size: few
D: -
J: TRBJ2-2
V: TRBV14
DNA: TGTGCCAGCAGCCAAGATCGGACGGTGATGAACACCGGGGAGCTGTTTTTT
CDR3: CASSQDRTVMNTGELFF

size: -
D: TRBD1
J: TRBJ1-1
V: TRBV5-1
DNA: TGCGCCAACAGCTTCTCCGGGACAGGGGGAACTGAAGCTTTCTTT
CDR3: CANSFSGTGGTEAFF

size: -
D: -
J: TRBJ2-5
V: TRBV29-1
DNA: TGCAGCGTTGTCAGCTCTGTTCGAGGGACCCAGTACTTC
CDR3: CSVVSSVRGTQYF

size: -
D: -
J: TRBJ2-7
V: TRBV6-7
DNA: TGTGCCAGCAGTTACGCGAGACACTACGAGCAGTACTTC
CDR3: CASSYARHYEQYF

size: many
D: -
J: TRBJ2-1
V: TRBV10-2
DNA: TGCGCCAGCAGTGAGTTCCAGGGTGGAGACAATGAGCAGTTCTTC
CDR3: CASSEFQGGDNEQFF

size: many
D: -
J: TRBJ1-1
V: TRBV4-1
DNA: TGCGCCAGCAGCCAAGATGGGGGAGGGGGCACTGAAGCTTTCTTT
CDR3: CASSQDGGGGTEAFF

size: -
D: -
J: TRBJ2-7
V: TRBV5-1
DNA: TGCGCCAGCAGCACGGGGACTCCCGGGCCAGCCTACGAGCAGTACTTC
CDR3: CASSTGTPGPAYEQYF

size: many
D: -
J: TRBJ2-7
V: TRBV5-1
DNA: TGCGCCAGCAGCTCCCCCGGGGACGGATCCTACGAGCAGTACTTC
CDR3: CASSSPGDGSYEQYF

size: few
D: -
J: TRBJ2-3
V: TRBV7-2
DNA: TGTGCCACCGCTAGGGGGGCCCTCACAGATACGCAGTATTTT
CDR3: CATARGALTDTQYF

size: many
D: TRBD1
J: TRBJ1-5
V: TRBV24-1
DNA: TGTGCCACCAGTGATTTTGGGACAGGGCAAACGTATCAGCCCCAGCATTTT
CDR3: CATSDFGTGQTYQPQHF

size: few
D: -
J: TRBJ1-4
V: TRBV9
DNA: TGTGCCAGCAGCCCCTCGCCCAGGGATGAAAAACTGTTTTTT
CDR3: CASSPSPRDEKLFF

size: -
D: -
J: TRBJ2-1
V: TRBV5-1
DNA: TGCGCCAGCAGCTTTAATGTGTTTCCCCCATACAATGAGCAGTTCTTC
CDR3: CASSFNVFPPYNEQFF

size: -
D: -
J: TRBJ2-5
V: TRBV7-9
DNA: TGTGCCAGCAGCTTAGATTACAGGCAAGAGACCCAGTACTTC
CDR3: CASSLDYRQETQYF